This TCR beta chain is from a study of OX40 agonist ivuxolimab in advanced cancers. Background on the whole study: Ivuxolimab, which targeted the costimulatory receptor OX40 (CD134), was an agonistic, fully human IgG2 monoclonal antibody. Intravenous ivuxolimab was administered to patients every 2 weeks at six dose levels: 0.01, 0.1, 0.3, 1.5, 3 and 10 mg/kg. Among the roughly 50 dose-escalation patients, 19 had hepatocellular carcinoma, roughly 15 melanoma, 9 renal cell carcinoma and 9 head and neck cancer. A male proportion of 82.7% and a mean age of 60 years, ranging from about 23 to 79, were recorded for the dose-escalation cohort. Patients were allowed to have had prior anti-PD-1, anti-PD-L1 or anti-CTLA-4 therapy, and 40% of the dose-escalation patients had previously received checkpoint inhibitors. Partial responses were achieved by three dose-escalation patients, of whom one had hepatocellular carcinoma and two had cutaneous melanoma. The purpose of peripheral TCRbeta sequencing was to test whether ivuxolimab changed TCR sequence diversity and led to clonal T-cell expansion. The monotherapy dose-escalation portion (N ≈ 50 patients) of the phase I ivuxolimab trial is reported in the paper.

This clone was observed a handful of times. What this receptor recognizes is not known. No base quality values were provided; no much bigger clone lies one nucleotide off. For sequencing of the TCRbeta CDR3 region, genomic DNA was extracted from the sorted cells. The immunoSEQ Assay was used for sequencing of TCRbeta CDR3 regions. Entries here come from immuneACCESS through TCRdb and include only in-frame sequences with V and J called. Some clones fail to appear in such tables; in the studies checked, an unresolved V gene covers under half of the shortfall, and the cause of the remainder is unknown. This sample is represented by approximately 58,000 clones; 80% to 90% of them were singletons. The top ten constitute 0.76% of the sample. General study outcomes and caveats: Low levels of normalized T-cell clonal expansion were also seen in some patients who did not respond. In the 0.1-3.0 mg/kg groups, partial responders had among the lowest normalized peripheral clonal expansion, particularly in CD8+ T cells. Antigen specificity was not determined for the clonally expanded peripheral T cells. Clonal expansion of both CD4+ and CD8+ blood T cells was observed from baseline to week 6 at doses 0.1 to 3.0 mg/kg. After ivuxolimab, expanded clones were on average more numerous among CD8+ T cells than among CD4+ T cells.

From the cysteine through the phenylalanine, the CDR3 covers 15 amino acids. Kept here is only the CDR3 DNA, which spans 45 bases and is read in frame from base 1. The germline V gene encodes CDR1 SNHLY and CDR2 FYNNEI. A distance of 17 bases separates the germline ends of V and J, which lose 7 bases and 4 bases respectively. The trial excluded patients who had a history of autoimmune disease or who were on systemic immunosuppression. In every dose cohort, peripheral blood was drawn for TCR sequencing at baseline, cycle 4 day 1, and cycle 7 day 1. The samples were taken from a phase I, first-in-human, multicenter, open-label dose-escalation trial of ivuxolimab. Adults with locally advanced or metastatic melanoma, renal cell, hepatocellular, or head and neck squamous cell carcinoma were enrolled in the trial. Before TCR sequencing, CD4+ T cells and CD8+ T cells were sorted from peripheral blood as separate populations.

The receptor was isolated from an adult with an advanced solid tumor such as melanoma, head and neck, liver or kidney cancer. Sample: CD4+ or CD8+ T cells sorted from blood, taken in a trial of the OX40 agonist ivuxolimab. The chain is made from TRBV2 and TRBJ1-3; the best D guess is TRBD1, with 5 bases matching. Here the CDR3 is given as CASNRAVGTGNTIYF. In nucleotides, the sequence is TGTGCCAGCAACCGGGCGGTGGGGACGGGAAACACCATATATTTT.